One sample yielded the 27 T cell receptor beta chains listed below, sequenced in a study of cytomegalovirus exposure and HLA in healthy donors. This table comes from immunoSEQ multiplex PCR, and its TCRdb copy is limited to in-frame clones, with some not included. This table holds 250,000 to 400,000 clones, approximately 85% found once. The source material was PBMCs. All receptors come from a man aged 25 to 45 in good health and CMV-seronegative.

The chain carries TRBV5-1 and TRBJ1-2; 8 positions match TRBD1. V was clipped by 4 bases and J by 8 bases; unmatched bases: 7. The germline gives CDR1 SGHRS, CDR2 YFSETQ. The CDR3 spans 13 residues. As DNA, the CDR3 is TGCGCCAGCAGCCCGGACAGGGTTAACGGCTACACCTTC. It specifies CASSPDRVNGYTF.

CDR3 sequence (DNA): TGTGCCAGTTCAAAACACCGGGGGGAGGACTATGGCTACACCTTC. Its protein product is CASSKHRGEDYGYTF. The chain recombines TRBV19 with TRBJ1-2, with a weak D call TRBD1 (5 bases). The CDR3 has 15 residues. Germline CDR1 reads LNHDA; CDR2 reads SQIVND (reference sequence). Trimming shortened V by 8 bases and J by 3 bases, and 19 bases separated the two germline ends.

CDR3 sequence: CASSPWTGRGADTQYF. The CDR3 DNA follows: TGTGCCAGCAGTCCATGGACAGGTAGAGGCGCAGATACGCAGTATTTT. This chain joins TRBV27 and TRBJ2-3, with TRBD1 matching 7 bases. Germline-derived CDR1 and CDR2 are MNHEY and SMNVEV (reference sequence). The junction had 12 bases not matched to a gene; V was cut back by 5 bases and J by 4 bases. CDR3 length: 16 amino acids.

This rearrangement joins TRBV4-1 to TRBJ2-7; possibly TRBD1 for D (5 bases). Germline V gene sequence: CDR1 MGHRA, CDR2 YSYEKL. This CDR3 comprises 14 residues. V lost 1 base to trimming and J lost 3 bases, with 10 bases between them. Here the CDR3 reads CASSQGGGHYEQYF. The DNA for the CDR3 is TGCGCCAGCAGCCAAGGGGGCGGCCACTACGAGCAGTACTTC.

The gene calls are TRBV29-1 and TRBJ2-7; 7 nucleotides agree with TRBD1. CDR3 length equals 16 residues. The germline V gene has CDR1 SQVTM and CDR2 ANQGSEA. V lost 4 bases, J lost 0 bases, and 12 bases stayed unmatched. Here the CDR3 DNA reads TGCAGCGTTGTTTGGGACAGAGCCAGCTTCTCCTACGAGCAGTACTTC. Protein: CSVVWDRASFSYEQYF.

The chain joins TRBV7-8 to TRBJ2-5; D gene unclear. V shed 5 bases and J shed 1 base, with 14 bases lying between them. The CDR3 totals 15 residues. CDR1 and CDR2 (germline): SGHVS, FQNEAQ. The CDR3 nucleotides are TGTGCCAGCAGCCCTAGTGTGGCGGTCCAAGAGACCCAGTACTTC. Translation gives CASSPSVAVQETQYF.

The J gene is TRBJ1-2, the V gene TRBV2, with D unresolved. Germline V gives CDR1 SNHLY, CDR2 FYNNEI. V gave up 8 bases and J gave up 4 bases, with 8 bases separating them. This CDR3 spans 11 amino acids. The CDR3 nucleotides read TGTGCCAGCTCACAGCTCTATGGCTACACCTTC. Translating it yields CASSQLYGYTF.

The genes are TRBV30 and TRBJ1-2; tentative D call: TRBD1 (6 bases). The ends were cut back, 2 bases at V and 3 bases at J, with 16 bases in the middle. The CDR3 totals 15 residues. The germline V gene has CDR1 GTSNPN and CDR2 SVGIG (reference sequence). The CDR3 sequence is CAWSHTGLMDYGYTF. The CDR3 nucleotides are TGTGCCTGGAGTCATACAGGGCTGATGGACTATGGCTACACCTTC.

This sequence joins TRBV14 and TRBJ2-5, with TRBD2 matching over 13 bases. The junction had 11 bases not matched to a gene; V was cut back by 5 bases and J by 5 bases. The CDR3 is 17 residues long. Germline CDR1 SGHDN, CDR2 FVKESK. CDR3 nucleotide sequence: TGTGCCAGCAGCTCGGGACTAGCGGGACTCAAAGGGGAGACCCAGTACTTC. Protein sequence: CASSSGLAGLKGETQYF.

This chain uses TRBV11-2 with TRBJ2-1; D remains unclear. Germline-derived CDR1 and CDR2 are SGHAT and FQNNGV. V was clipped by 5 bases and J by 4 bases, with 9 bases between them. The CDR3 runs to 13 residues. CDR3 protein: CASSSKVYNEQFF. The CDR3 nucleotides are TGTGCCAGCAGCAGCAAAGTGTACAATGAGCAGTTCTTC.

The gene calls are TRBV11-2 and TRBJ1-6; TRBD1 matches at 8 bases. Germline CDR1 SGHAT, CDR2 FQNNGV. This CDR3 has 15 residues. The V and J ends lost 4 bases and 7 bases, in that order; junction bases with no gene match: 6. The CDR3, as DNA: TGTGCCAGCAGCTCGAGGACAGGGCAGAATTCACCCCTCCACTTT. Translated, it gives CASSSRTGQNSPLHF.

The chain carries TRBV11-2 and TRBJ2-7, with 7 positions matching TRBD2. The V segment lost 4 bases and the J segment 7 bases; nucleotides outside the gene matches: 4. The CDR3 sequence is 12 residues long. Germline assignment: CDR1 SGHAT and CDR2 FQNNGV. The CDR3: CASSWTSREQYF. As DNA, the CDR3 is TGTGCCAGCAGCTGGACTAGTCGGGAGCAGTACTTC.

A remark on this clone: Other DNA sequences of this sample code for an identical CDR3. The CDR3 nucleotides read TGTGCCAGCAGCGTGGGGACAGGTAACACTGAAGCTTTCTTT. Translating it yields CASSVGTGNTEAFF. This rearrangement joins TRBV9 to TRBJ1-1; 8 bases match TRBD1. CDR3 length: 14 amino acids. Germline CDR1 SGDLS, CDR2 YYNGEE. The J segment lost 2 bases and the V segment lost 2 bases, leaving 2 bases of the junction unmatched.

The rearrangement links TRBV4-1 to TRBJ1-2, with 8 bases that match TRBD1. CDR3 length equals 16 residues. CDR1 and CDR2 from the germline V gene are MGHRA and YSYEKL. With V trimmed by 0 bases and J by 7 bases, 10 bases remained unmatched. The CDR3 region is CASSQDQRQGATGYTF. The CDR3 nucleotides are TGCGCCAGCAGCCAAGATCAAAGGCAGGGGGCAACTGGCTACACCTTC.

The chain links TRBV19 to TRBJ2-2; 7 nucleotides line up with TRBD1. This CDR3 is built from 15 residues. V shed 7 bases, J shed 1 base, and the junction held 6 bases outside the gene matches. Germline assignment: CDR1 LNHDA and CDR2 SQIVND (reference sequence). CDR3 DNA: TGTGCCAGTAATCCCGGGACAGTGAACACCGGGGAGCTGTTTTTT. It encodes CASNPGTVNTGELFF.

This clone occurred once. This chain connects TRBV27 to TRBJ2-7; 9 positions agree with TRBD1. The V gene's germline CDR1 is MNHEY and CDR2 SMNVEV (reference sequence). V shed 6 bases and J 3 bases; nucleotides not matched to a gene: 6. The CDR3 consists of 14 residues. In nucleotides, the CDR3 is TGTGCCAGCAGCTCGGGACAGGGTCGCTACGAGCAGTACTTC. It translates to CASSSGQGRYEQYF.

The chain joins TRBV19 to TRBJ1-1; D is perhaps TRBD1 (6 bases). CDR1 LNHDA and CDR2 SQIVND come from the germline V gene (reference sequence). This CDR3 has 13 residues. V was pared by 3 bases and J by 3 bases, with 8 bases between. Written as DNA, the CDR3 is TGTGCCAGTAGTATCTCAGGGGACACTGAAGCTTTCTTT. As protein: CASSISGDTEAFF.

CDR3 region: CASSIRDSDYNEQFF. CDR3 nucleotide sequence: TGTGCCAGCAGTATTCGGGACTCAGACTACAATGAGCAGTTCTTC. The rearrangement links TRBV6-1 to TRBJ2-1, with D perhaps TRBD2 (6 bases). Trimming cost V 5 bases and J 3 bases, with 14 bases left between them. The CDR3 is made up of 15 amino acids. Germline CDR1 reads MNHNS; CDR2 reads SASEGT.

A word on this clone: One junction end disagrees with the germline gene, perhaps due to a read error. This chain connects TRBV5-4 to TRBJ2-7; possible D gene TRBD2, 5 bases. The CDR3 has 15 amino acids. Germline-derived CDR1 and CDR2 are SGHNT and YYREEE (reference sequence). The CDR3 sequence is CASSLEAGAVHEQYF. Here the CDR3 DNA reads TGCGCCAGCAGCTTGGAAGCAGGAGCGGTCCACGAGCAGTACTTC.

The chain uses TRBV11-2 and TRBJ2-5, with TRBD1 matching 10 bases. CDR1 and CDR2 from the germline V gene are SGHAT and FQNNGV. CDR3 size: 17 residues. With V trimmed by 5 bases and J by 5 bases, 14 bases remained unmatched. The CDR3 bases are TGTGCCAGCAGCGAACGAGTCGGGACAGGGGCGGAGGAGACCCAGTACTTC. Its protein is CASSERVGTGAEETQYF.

This clone was counted a single time. The CDR3 DNA reads as TGTGCCAGCAGTAAACTAGCGGACTACGAGCAGTACTTC. As protein: CASSKLADYEQYF. The J gene is TRBJ2-7, the V gene TRBV27; TRBD2 aligns across 8 bases. This CDR3 has 13 amino acids. With 5 bases clipped from V and 3 bases from J, the junction kept 3 bases outside the gene matches. The germline CDR1 and CDR2 sequences are MNHEY and SMNVEV (reference sequence).

This chain links TRBV5-1 with TRBJ2-3; 9 bases agree with TRBD1. Looked up from germline, CDR1 is SGHRS and CDR2 is YFSETQ. The ends lost 6 bases at V and 6 bases at J; junction bases unmatched: 8. The CDR3 is made up of 14 amino acids. CDR3 amino acids: CASTTDRGGDTQYF. The CDR3 DNA follows: TGCGCCAGCACCACCGACAGGGGGGGCGATACGCAGTATTTT. Looking up the rest from reference TRBV5-1 and TRBJ2-3 gives the full variable domain: KAGVTQTPRYLIKTRGQQVTLSCSPISGHRSVSWYQQTPGQGLQFLFEYFSETQRNKGNFPGRFSGRQFSNSRSEMNVSTLELGDSALYLCASTTDRGGDTQYFGPGTRLTVL.

This rearrangement joins TRBV5-6 to TRBJ2-1; 10 nucleotides align to TRBD2. Per germline, CDR1 SGHDT and CDR2 YYEEEE. The junction had 8 bases not matched to a gene; V was cut back by 4 bases and J by 7 bases. CDR3 length equals 15 residues. This CDR3 reads CASSEAGGPVNEQFF. The CDR3 DNA follows: TGTGCCAGCAGCGAAGCGGGGGGGCCTGTGAATGAGCAGTTCTTC.

The J gene is TRBJ2-7, the V gene TRBV5-1; 8 nucleotides match TRBD2. CDR1 and CDR2 from the germline V gene are SGHRS and YFSETQ. This CDR3 has 13 amino acids. After removal of 9 bases from V and 6 bases from J, the junction contained 11 bases not matched to a gene. CDR3 loop: CATRGGLVGEQYF. The CDR3 coding sequence is TGCGCCACCCGGGGGGGGCTAGTAGGCGAGCAGTACTTC.

This chain uses TRBV27 with TRBJ2-1; a possible D gene is TRBD1 (5 bases). The CDR3 totals 13 residues. Trimming cost V 5 bases and J 7 bases, with 12 bases left between them. Germline V gene lookup returns CDR1 MNHEY and CDR2 SMNVEV (reference sequence). CDR3 bases: TGTGCCAGCAGTGGGCAGGGTTGGAATGAGCAGTTCTTC. It yields the protein CASSGQGWNEQFF.

The rearrangement links TRBV12-5 to TRBJ1-5; D possibly corresponds to TRBD1 (5 bases). CDR1 and CDR2 from the germline V gene are LGHNT and FRNRAP. The length of the CDR3 is 14 residues. Trimming pared 6 bases from V and 1 base from J, leaving 10 bases between. The DNA for the CDR3 is TGTGCTAGTGGCCCCACAGGCAGCAATCAGCCCCAGCATTTT. As protein: CASGPTGSNQPQHF.

The sample holds a few counts of this clone. This chain uses TRBV7-8 with TRBJ2-7, with 8 bases that match TRBD2. The CDR3 has 15 residues. The V gene end was trimmed by 5 bases and the J gene end by 4 bases; junction bases not matched to a gene: 10. CDR1 SGHVS and CDR2 FQNEAQ come from the germline V gene. The CDR3 loop reads CASSRSGTRRYEQYF. CDR3 DNA: TGTGCCAGCAGCCGGTCCGGGACTAGAAGATACGAGCAGTACTTC.